The 22 T cell receptor beta chains listed next were all sequenced from one sample in a study of blood T cell repertoires in COVID-19. Generated by immunoSEQ multiplex PCR, the TCRdb table keeps only in-frame clones and is missing some. The sample holds about 170,000 clones, roughly 85% seen once. The sample taken for sequencing was PBMCs or T cells enriched from blood (not recorded which). These TCRs come from a woman between 65 and 79 years old in a cohort exposed to, infected with or recovered from COVID-19 (not recorded which).

The chain couples TRBV10-3 to TRBJ1-2; a possible D gene is TRBD1 (6 bases). This CDR3 has 15 residues. Looked up from germline, CDR1 is ENHRY and CDR2 is SYGVKD. V dropped 3 bases and J dropped 0 bases, with 11 bases sitting between them. CDR3 residues: CAISDRGSTNYGYTF. The CDR3 DNA follows: TGTGCCATCAGTGACAGGGGATCAACTAACTATGGCTACACCTTC.

This clone was seen a single time. This chain links TRBV28 with TRBJ2-1, with TRBD2 matching 14 bases. The V and J ends lost 1 base and 11 bases, in that order; junction bases with no gene match: 7. CDR1 and CDR2 (germline): MDHEN, SYDVKM. This CDR3 region has 16 residues. The CDR3: CASSLLGTSGRGQQFF. The CDR3 DNA is TGTGCCAGCAGTTTATTGGGGACTAGCGGGAGAGGGCAGCAGTTCTTC. The entire variable domain, with the rest obtained from reference TRBV28 and TRBJ2-1, is as follows: DVKVTQSSRYLVKRTGEKVFLECVQDMDHENMFWYRQDPGLGLRLIYFSYDVKMKEKGDIPEGYSVSREKKERFSLILESASTNQTSMYLCASSLLGTSGRGQQFFGPGTRLTVL.

This sequence joins TRBV7-2 and TRBJ2-1; D gene unclear. Germline V gene sequence: CDR1 SGHTA, CDR2 FQGNSA. The CDR3 is 14 residues long. With 5 bases removed from V and 0 bases from J, the gap between germline ends came to 8 bases. The CDR3 DNA reads TGTGCCAGCAGCCAACTCGGCTCCTACAATGAGCAGTTCTTC. This codes for CASSQLGSYNEQFF.

This clone was seen only a few times. The chain is built from TRBV5-5 and TRBJ1-3; a possible D gene is TRBD1 (5 bases). Deletions cut 2 bases from V and 6 bases from J, with 15 bases between. This CDR3 comprises 15 residues. Germline loops: CDR1 SGHKS, CDR2 YYEKEE (reference sequence). CDR3 sequence: CASSFGGLAANTIYF. CDR3 in DNA: TGTGCCAGCAGCTTCGGGGGGTTGGCGGCAAACACCATATATTTT.

J is TRBJ1-3 and V is TRBV28, with 9 positions matching TRBD1. There are 19 residues in the CDR3. Germline trimming cut 6 bases from V and 1 base from J; bases unmatched to any gene: 16. Germline CDR1 and CDR2: MDHEN and SYDVKM. CDR3 in amino acids: CASRTGGTGTGLSGNTIYF. In DNA, the CDR3 is TGTGCCAGCAGAACCGGAGGGACCGGGACAGGGTTGTCTGGAAACACCATATATTTT. Full variable domain (missing parts from reference TRBV28 and TRBJ1-3): DVKVTQSSRYLVKRTGEKVFLECVQDMDHENMFWYRQDPGLGLRLIYFSYDVKMKEKGDIPEGYSVSREKKERFSLILESASTNQTSMYLCASRTGGTGTGLSGNTIYFGEGSWLTVV.

This clone has a single count. The chain employs TRBV19 and TRBJ2-1, with TRBD2 as a possible D gene (6 bases). Trimming took off 5 bases at V and 1 base at J, with 12 bases between the two ends. The CDR3 spans 15 residues. CDR1 LNHDA and CDR2 SQIVND come from the germline V gene (reference sequence). The CDR3 DNA sequence: TGTGCCAGTAGTCCCCGACTAGTGTCCTACAATGAGCAGTTCTTC. It yields the protein CASSPRLVSYNEQFF.

This chain links TRBV5-1 with TRBJ2-5, with a tentative D call TRBD1 (6 bases). V lost 0 bases and J 5 bases, leaving 11 bases between the germline ends. This CDR3 is 14 amino acids long. CDR1 and CDR2 from the germline V gene are SGHRS and YFSETQ. CDR3: CASSLEAGAETQYF. In DNA, the CDR3 is TGCGCCAGCAGCTTGGAGGCAGGGGCCGAGACCCAGTACTTC.

The chain is built from TRBV18 and TRBJ2-6, with D perhaps TRBD1 (5 bases). The CDR3 length is 17 residues. The germline CDR1 and CDR2 sequences are KGHSH and LQKENI. The V gene lost 4 bases and the J gene lost 1 base, with 14 bases spanning the gap. This CDR3 reads CASSLRNTGSGANVLTF. In nucleotides, the CDR3 is TGTGCCAGCTCACTCAGAAATACAGGATCTGGGGCCAACGTCCTGACTTTC.

V is TRBV9 and J is TRBJ2-1, with D possibly TRBD2 on 5 matching bases. Trimming removed 4 bases at V and 2 bases at J, with 16 bases between. Germline CDR1 and CDR2: SGDLS and YYNGEE. The CDR3 contains 16 residues. CDR3 loop: CASSPGRRAAYNEQFF. CDR3 coding DNA: TGTGCCAGCAGCCCTGGGCGGCGGGCAGCCTACAATGAGCAGTTCTTC.

The rearrangement joins TRBV2 to TRBJ2-6; the match to TRBD2 covers 11 bases. CDR1 is SNHLY, CDR2 FYNNEI, per germline. The CDR3 spans 19 residues. J gave up 1 base and V 7 bases, and 12 bases lay outside the gene matches. CDR3 DNA: TGTGCCAGCACCCCTACCTACCTAGCGGGAGGATCTGGGGCCAACGTCCTGACTTTC. This codes for CASTPTYLAGGSGANVLTF.

The gene calls are TRBV7-9 and TRBJ2-7; perhaps TRBD1 as D (6 bases). This CDR3 region has 13 residues. Between the trimmed V and J ends, which lost 5 bases and 3 bases, there was a span of 11 bases. Germline CDR1 SEHNR, CDR2 FQNEAQ (reference sequence). The CDR3 loop is CASSPGHLYEQYF. CDR3 nucleotides: TGTGCCAGCAGCCCGGGACACCTCTACGAGCAGTACTTC.

This clone was detected many times. The CDR3 spells CAWSQELATNEKLFF. CDR3 coding DNA: TGTGCCTGGAGTCAGGAACTGGCCACTAATGAAAAACTGTTTTTT. The rearrangement joins TRBV30 to TRBJ1-4, with D unresolved. V lost 2 bases and J 2 bases, leaving 12 bases between the germline ends. The CDR3 loop spans 15 amino acids. Germline V lookup: CDR1 GTSNPN, CDR2 SVGIG (reference sequence).

The chain employs TRBV10-3 and TRBJ1-2; the D is unclear. V was shortened by 3 bases and J by 4 bases, with 12 bases between the two germline ends. The CDR3 is 14 residues long. Germline CDR1 and CDR2: ENHRY and SYGVKD. The CDR3 region has the DNA TGTGCCATCAGTGAACAGCTGCCCAGCTATGGCTACACCTTC. Protein product: CAISEQLPSYGYTF.

The chain employs TRBV30 and TRBJ1-5, with a weak D call TRBD1 (5 bases). This CDR3 is 15 amino acids long. The germline V gene has CDR1 GTSNPN and CDR2 SVGIG (reference sequence). Between the trimmed V and J ends, which lost 1 base and 7 bases, there was a span of 17 bases. The CDR3 DNA is TGTGCCTGGAGTGAGGGGTCGGGCCTGAGCCAGCCCCAGCATTTT. This gives the protein CAWSEGSGLSQPQHF.

V is TRBV7-3 and J is TRBJ2-2; 9 positions agree with TRBD2. Trimming at V came to 5 bases and at J to 4 bases, leaving 11 bases not matched to a gene. CDR3 length: 17 residues. From germline, CDR1 is SGHTA and CDR2 FQGTGA. The CDR3, as DNA: TGTGCCAGCAGCCCCGATGGCGGGAGGGCTCCCACCGGGGAGCTGTTTTTT. Its translation is CASSPDGGRAPTGELFF. The complete variable domain, with remaining parts taken from reference TRBV7-3 and TRBJ2-2, reads GAGVSQTPSNKVTEKGKYVELRCDPISGHTALYWYRQSLGQGPEFLIYFQGTGAADDSGLPNDRFFAVRPEGSVSTLKIQRTERGDSAVYLCASSPDGGRAPTGELFFGEGSRLTVL.

This clone was observed once. The chain carries TRBV19 and TRBJ1-1; possibly TRBD1 for D (5 bases). The V gene lost 2 bases and the J gene lost 4 bases, with 11 bases spanning the gap. This CDR3 is built from 14 residues. From germline, CDR1 is LNHDA and CDR2 SQIVND (reference sequence). The chain's CDR3 is CASSIISGGTEAFF. For the CDR3, the DNA is TGTGCCAGTAGTATAATATCGGGGGGCACTGAAGCTTTCTTT.

The chain joins TRBV12-3 or TRBV12-4 to TRBJ1-1; D is possibly TRBD1 (6 bases). This CDR3 has 13 amino acids. V gave up 6 bases and J gave up 4 bases, with 12 bases separating them. The CDR3 is CASRVGGSTEAFF. The CDR3 DNA sequence: TGTGCCAGCAGAGTAGGGGGTTCCACTGAAGCTTTCTTT.

V gene TRBV27 combines with J gene TRBJ2-7; D may be TRBD1 (5 bases). Trimming took off 2 bases at V and 3 bases at J, with 14 bases between the two ends. The length of the CDR3 is 15 residues. The V gene's germline CDR1 is MNHEY and CDR2 SMNVEV (reference sequence). CDR3 amino acids: CASSLGPAGLYEQYF. CDR3 DNA sequence: TGTGCCAGCAGTTTAGGGCCAGCAGGGCTCTACGAGCAGTACTTC.

Worth noting for this clone: The final CDR3 position lacks the conserved phenylalanine or tryptophan, pointing to a likely read error. Because the CDR3's place on the DNA is in doubt, the DNA is left out and the CDR3 is given as listed by TCRdb. This rearrangement joins TRBV11-3 to TRBJ1-1; no check of the table's D call, TRBD1, against the DNA was made. Germline CDR1 reads SGHNT; CDR2 reads YENEEA. The CDR3 sequence runs 13 residues, both termini included. The chain's CDR3 is CASSLPGTASLFL.

The V call is TRBV11-3, the J call TRBJ2-1; TRBD2 aligns across 12 bases. The CDR3 extends over 16 amino acids. J lost 0 bases, V lost 5 bases, and 2 bases had no gene match. Germline CDR1 reads SGHNT; CDR2 reads YENEEA. CDR3 sequence reads: CASSRLAGASYNEQFF. In nucleotides, the CDR3 is TGTGCCAGCAGCAGACTAGCGGGGGCCTCCTACAATGAGCAGTTCTTC.

The chain uses TRBV3-1 (or the pseudogene TRBV3-2) and TRBJ2-7; 11 bases fit TRBD2. The V gene end was trimmed by 4 bases and the J gene end by 4 bases; junction bases not matched to a gene: 3. This CDR3 is 14 amino acids long. Germline CDR1 is LGHDT and CDR2 is YNNKEL (reference sequence). In DNA, the CDR3 is TGTGCCAGCAGCCCTGGGACTAGCGGATACGAGCAGTACTTC. Residues: CASSPGTSGYEQYF.

CDR3 nucleotide sequence: TGTGCCAGCAGCTTAGGTCAGGGTGGGTGGACTGAAGCTTTCTTT. This sequence encodes CASSLGQGGWTEAFF. The chain uses TRBV13 and TRBJ1-1; D perhaps matches TRBD1 (5 bases). V lost 0 bases, J lost 5 bases, and 13 bases lay in between. CDR3 length: 15 amino acids. CDR1 is PRHDT and CDR2 is FYEKMQ in the germline V gene (reference sequence).